Listed here are 27 T cell receptor beta chains from one sample, sequenced in a study of blood T cell repertoires in COVID-19. Produced via immunoSEQ multiplex PCR; TCRdb's table is partial and in-frame only. The sample has about 210,000 clones, around 80% seen once. Material for sequencing was peripheral blood. The receptor source for this set is a woman aged 60-75 years with COVID-19, enrolled during active disease.

The CDR3 reads CASSPLAGEYNEQFF. In nucleotides, the CDR3 is TGTGCCAGCAGTCCGCTAGCGGGGGAATACAATGAGCAGTTCTTC. The chain joins TRBV6-2 or TRBV6-3 to TRBJ2-1; 10 nucleotides match TRBD2. CDR1 MNHEY and CDR2 SVGEGT come from the germline V gene. J was trimmed by 4 bases and V by 5 bases; bases with no gene match: 5. The CDR3 contains 15 residues.

V and J are TRBV9 and TRBJ2-3; D may be TRBD2 (6 bases). Trimming pared 3 bases from V and 2 bases from J, leaving 13 bases between. Germline CDR1 and CDR2: SGDLS and YYNGEE. The CDR3 extends over 15 amino acids. CDR3 protein: CASSARRGFTDTQYF. The DNA for the CDR3 is TGTGCCAGCAGCGCGAGGAGGGGTTTCACAGATACGCAGTATTTT.

The chain combines TRBV11-3 with TRBJ2-5, with a tentative D call TRBD1 (5 bases). Germline V gene data show CDR1 as SGHNT and CDR2 as YENEEA. CDR3 size: 14 residues. Trimming took 1 base from V and 5 from J, leaving 11 bases between them. This CDR3 reads CASSLGVQGETQYF. The CDR3 DNA is TGTGCCAGCAGCTTAGGGGTCCAGGGCGAGACCCAGTACTTC.

The rearrangement uses TRBV7-8 and TRBJ2-1; 9 bases fit TRBD2. This CDR3 comprises 15 residues. V lost 3 bases, J lost 5 bases, and 5 bases stayed unmatched. Germline V lookup: CDR1 SGHVS, CDR2 FQNEAQ. CDR3 in DNA: TGTGCCAGCAGCTTCCAGCGGGGGGTAAACAATGAGCAGTTCTTC. The encoded protein is CASSFQRGVNNEQFF.

The V and J genes are TRBV28 and TRBJ2-3, with D possibly matching TRBD2 (6 bases). The CDR3 is made up of 15 amino acids. V lost 3 bases, J lost 4 bases, and 14 bases lay in between. Germline values: CDR1 MDHEN, CDR2 SYDVKM. CDR3 region: CASSFGLASSDTQYF. The CDR3 DNA sequence: TGTGCCAGCAGTTTCGGCCTAGCGAGCTCAGATACGCAGTATTTT.

The chain recombines TRBV19 with TRBJ2-7; 10 nucleotides line up with TRBD1. This CDR3 comprises 15 residues. The J segment lost 6 bases and the V segment lost 5 bases, leaving 10 bases of the junction unmatched. From germline, CDR1 is LNHDA and CDR2 SQIVND (reference sequence). The CDR3: CASSARDRGVSEQYF. Here the CDR3 DNA reads TGTGCCAGTAGTGCCCGGGACAGGGGCGTGAGCGAGCAGTACTTC.

The rearrangement uses TRBV5-6 and TRBJ2-7; a possible D gene is TRBD1 (6 bases). Trimming left V 2 bases short and J 3 bases short, with 12 bases between. The CDR3 has 14 residues. CDR1 SGHDT and CDR2 YYEEEE come from the germline V gene. The CDR3 is CASSFGTLSYEQYV. CDR3 coding DNA: TGTGCCAGCAGCTTTGGGACACTTAGCTACGAGCAGTACGTC.

The chain combines TRBV11-1 with TRBJ2-1; the match to TRBD2 covers 12 bases. This CDR3 region has 15 residues. Trimming removed 5 bases from V and 8 bases from J; junction bases left unmatched: 7. Per the germline V gene, CDR1 is SGHAT and CDR2 is FQDESV (reference sequence). The CDR3 bases are TGTGCCAGCAGCAGAAGACTAGCGGGAGACCATGAGCAGTTCTTC. Its protein product is CASSRRLAGDHEQFF.

V and J are TRBV6-4 and TRBJ2-2; D is unresolved. Deletions cut 4 bases from V and 8 bases from J, with 11 bases between. CDR1 and CDR2 from the germline V gene are MRHNA and SNTAGT. CDR3 length equals 13 residues. The CDR3: CASSGLAGGELFF. Written as DNA, the CDR3 is TGTGCCAGCAGTGGCTTAGCCGGTGGGGAGCTGTTTTTT.

This clone is a singleton in its sample. The chain has TRBV18 and TRBJ2-7; perhaps TRBD1 as D (6 bases). V lost 3 bases and J 3 bases, leaving 9 bases between the germline ends. The CDR3 has 13 amino acids. Germline lookup yields CDR1 KGHSH and CDR2 LQKENI. The CDR3 nucleotides read TGTGCCAGCTCACCGGGACAAATCTACGAGCAGTACGTC. Encoded protein: CASSPGQIYEQYV.

The table lists this clone with a few counts. The chain combines TRBV6-5 with TRBJ1-3; no firm D call. Germline values: CDR1 MNHEY, CDR2 SVGAGI. V lost 8 bases, J lost 3 bases, and 17 bases lay in between. The CDR3 is 15 residues long. The DNA of the CDR3 is TGTGCCAGCCTTGTAGTGAGGGAAGGTGGAAACACCATATATTTT. It yields the protein CASLVVREGGNTIYF.

V and J are TRBV11-2 and TRBJ2-2, with 8 bases aligning to TRBD2. CDR1 is SGHAT, CDR2 FQNNGV, per germline. CDR3 size: 15 residues. V trimming: 6 bases; J trimming: 0 bases; junction bases outside the gene matches: 3. The CDR3 DNA sequence: TGTGCCAGCAGTAAGACTAGCGCGAACACCGGGGAGCTGTTTTTT. Amino acid sequence: CASSKTSANTGELFF.

The chain recombines TRBV15 with TRBJ1-3; 7 positions match TRBD1. J was trimmed by 6 bases and V by 3 bases; bases with no gene match: 8. The V gene's germline CDR1 is LNHNV and CDR2 YYDKDF (reference sequence). CDR3 length: 15 amino acids. The CDR3 DNA follows: TGTGCCACCAGCAGGGCCGGGACAGTCCCAAACACCATATATTTT. This encodes CATSRAGTVPNTIYF.

The chain recombines TRBV6-5 with TRBJ1-4; TRBD1 is a possible D gene (6 bases). Trimming removed 7 bases at V and 5 bases at J, with 14 bases between. This CDR3 region has 14 residues. Germline loops: CDR1 MNHEY, CDR2 SVGAGI. The CDR3 spells CASKGGANNEKLFF. The CDR3 DNA reads as TGTGCCAGCAAGGGGGGGGCGAACAATGAAAAACTGTTTTTT.

The rearrangement joins TRBV19 to TRBJ1-2, with TRBD1 matching over 7 bases. Germline V lookup: CDR1 LNHDA, CDR2 SQIVND (reference sequence). J gave up 4 bases and V 7 bases, and 12 bases lay outside the gene matches. This CDR3 contains 15 residues. This CDR3 is CASTSGQGVAYGYTF. The CDR3 bases are TGTGCCAGTACCTCCGGGCAGGGGGTTGCCTATGGCTACACCTTC.

The rearrangement uses TRBV16 and TRBJ2-2; TRBD1 matches at 8 bases. The germline V gene has CDR1 KGHSY and CDR2 FQNENV. J gave up 7 bases and V 2 bases, and 6 bases lay outside the gene matches. This CDR3 is 15 amino acids long. The CDR3, as DNA: TGTGCCAGCAGCCAAGCGACAGGGGTTAACGGGGAGCTGTTTTTT. This gives the protein CASSQATGVNGELFF.

The count of this clone is one. The chain is built from TRBV5-1 and TRBJ1-1, with TRBD1 matching over 9 bases. Trimming took 0 bases from V and 8 from J; bases not matched to a gene: 11. The CDR3 consists of 16 residues. CDR1 is SGHRS and CDR2 is YFSETQ in the germline V gene. CDR3 sequence (DNA): TGCGCCAGCAGCTTGGAAGTTACAGGGGGCTGGGGAGAAGCTTTCTTT. Its protein is CASSLEVTGGWGEAFF. Using reference TRBV5-1 and TRBJ1-1 for the parts outside the CDR3, the full variable domain is KAGVTQTPRYLIKTRGQQVTLSCSPISGHRSVSWYQQTPGQGLQFLFEYFSETQRNKGNFPGRFSGRQFSNSRSEMNVSTLELGDSALYLCASSLEVTGGWGEAFFGQGTRLTVV.

The chain carries TRBV3-1 (or the pseudogene TRBV3-2) and TRBJ2-5; D is uncertain. The V end was cut by 7 bases, the J end by 1 base, with 10 bases between. The CDR3 sequence is 13 residues long. Germline lookup yields CDR1 LGHDT and CDR2 YNNKEL (reference sequence). For the CDR3, the DNA is TGTGCCAGCACGCAGGCAGGCCAAGAGACCCAGTACTTC. Amino acid sequence: CASTQAGQETQYF.

This chain connects TRBV6-5 to TRBJ2-2, with TRBD1 identical over 7 bases. The trim removed 7 bases at V and 1 base at J, leaving 6 bases unmatched. The CDR3 spans 15 residues. The germline V gene encodes CDR1 MNHEY and CDR2 SVGAGI. CDR3 amino acids: CASIPQGRNTGELFF. As DNA, the CDR3 is TGTGCCAGCATCCCACAGGGGAGGAACACCGGGGAGCTGTTTTTT.

The chain carries TRBV7-3 and TRBJ2-3; 12 nucleotides align to TRBD2. Trimming at V came to 5 bases and at J to 4 bases, leaving 13 bases not matched to a gene. The CDR3 covers 18 residues. CDR1 SGHTA and CDR2 FQGTGA come from the germline V gene. CDR3 in amino acids: CASSLLGRTSGTSDTQYF. DNA for the CDR3: TGTGCCAGCAGCCTACTAGGACGGACTAGCGGGACGTCAGATACGCAGTATTTT.

The chain carries TRBV5-4 and TRBJ2-7; TRBD2 is a possible D gene (6 bases). V was clipped by 0 bases and J by 0 bases, with 10 bases between them. CDR3 length equals 15 residues. CDR1 is SGHNT, CDR2 YYREEE, per germline (reference sequence). The CDR3 DNA follows: TGTGCCAGCAGCTTGGATCAGCGGGCCTCCTACGAGCAGTACTTC. It encodes CASSLDQRASYEQYF.

Only one count was recorded for this clone. J is TRBJ2-7 and V is TRBV3-1 (or the pseudogene TRBV3-2); D might be TRBD2 (5 bases). The germline gives CDR1 LGHDT, CDR2 YNNKEL (reference sequence). The CDR3 length is 14 residues. The V end lost 5 bases, the J end lost 2 bases, and 13 bases lay between the germline ends. In nucleotides, the CDR3 is TGTGCCAGCAGCAACCGGGAAAGTCCCTACGAGCAGTACGTC. It translates to CASSNRESPYEQYV.

This chain links TRBV29-1 with TRBJ2-3; D is perhaps TRBD1 (6 bases). Germline CDR1 and CDR2: SQVTM and ANQGSEA. The CDR3 is 18 residues long. Trimming left V 3 bases short and J 2 bases short, with 24 bases between. CDR3 region: CSVEDGQLTLRNTDTQYF. In DNA, the CDR3 is TGCAGCGTTGAGGATGGACAGCTTACATTACGGAACACAGATACGCAGTATTTT.

The chain recombines TRBV18 with TRBJ2-7, with 10 nucleotides matching TRBD1. The length of the CDR3 is 15 residues. V lost 0 bases, J lost 6 bases, and 5 bases stayed unmatched. Germline CDR1 KGHSH, CDR2 LQKENI. The CDR3 coding sequence is TGTGCCAGCTCACCACCGTCGGGACAGGGGTTCGAGCAGTACTTC. Protein: CASSPPSGQGFEQYF.

DNA for the CDR3: TGTGCCAGCAGTTGGGACAGATCTAGCAATCAGCCCCAGCATTTT. It is translated as CASSWDRSSNQPQHF. The chain joins TRBV6-5 to TRBJ1-5; TRBD1 aligns across 7 bases. CDR1 and CDR2 from the germline V gene are MNHEY and SVGAGI. V lost 4 bases to trimming and J lost 0 bases; unmatched junction nucleotides: 3. CDR3 length: 15 amino acids.

V usage is TRBV28 and J usage is TRBJ1-6; TRBD1 matches 10 bases. The junction had 10 bases not matched to a gene; V was cut back by 5 bases and J by 3 bases. This CDR3 is 18 amino acids long. Germline V CDR1 and CDR2: MDHEN, SYDVKM. Here the CDR3 DNA reads TGTGCCAGCAGTACTACCGGACAGGGGGTCAGCTATAATTCACCCCTCCACTTT. Protein sequence: CASSTTGQGVSYNSPLHF.

The V call is TRBV27, the J call TRBJ2-1, with 8 bases that match TRBD2. The length of the CDR3 is 17 residues. CDR1 and CDR2 (germline): MNHEY, SMNVEV (reference sequence). J gave up 8 bases and V 6 bases, and 18 bases lay outside the gene matches. CDR3 sequence: CASRTAGWREDRDEQFF. DNA of the CDR3: TGTGCCAGCAGGACCGCAGGGTGGCGGGAGGACCGGGATGAGCAGTTCTTC.